This T cell receptor (beta chain) was sequenced during a study of blood T cell repertoires in COVID-19. The data were produced by immunoSEQ multiplex PCR, yet TCRdb's version contains in-frame clones alone and is incomplete. Of about 300,000 clones in the sample, 85% to 90% were seen once. This CDR3 comprises 16 residues. Germline CDR1 is SGDLS and CDR2 is YYNGEE. V was clipped by 3 bases and J by 1 base; unmatched bases: 8. Adults between roughly 18 and 90 years of age took part from 20 to 25 US areas. Participants were placed into cohorts based on the clinical history they reported. The sequenced sample was PBMCs or T cells enriched from blood (not recorded which). The chain couples TRBV9 to TRBJ2-5, with 8 bases fitting TRBD1. The clonotype comes from a man aged 25-40 years who had recovered from COVID-19. The CDR3 DNA follows: TGTGCCAGCAGCGCGGCACTCGGGACAGGCCAAGAGACCCAGTACTTC. It encodes CASSAALGTGQETQYF.